This T cell receptor (beta chain) was identified in a study of PD-L1 blockade in urothelial cancer. Using immunoSEQ multiplex PCR, the repertoire was profiled, and TCRdb retains in-frame clones only, with some absent. The table includes about 43,000 clones, under 90% detected once. The time point was: peripheral blood 6 weeks after treatment start. This material consisted of PBMCs, taken around atezolizumab (anti-PD-L1) treatment. The TCR originated in a man aged 55 to 70 with urothelial cancer.

CDR3 protein: CASSLRTSGGVCTDTQYF. The CDR3 DNA reads TGTGCCAGCAGCTTAAGGACTAGCGGGGGGGTCTGCACAGATACGCAGTATTTT. The chain has TRBV7-4 and TRBJ2-3; TRBD2 matches at 15 bases. The CDR3 is made up of 18 amino acids. Trimming cost V 2 bases and J 1 base; bases outside gene matches: 4. From germline, CDR1 is SGHVT and CDR2 SQSDAQ.